This T cell receptor beta chain was identified in a study of early T cells in non-severe SARS-CoV-2 infection. Study at large: Chains from this unsorted whole-blood bulk RNA could not be paired.

TCRdb re-called the 5' RACE reads with MiXCR, one entry per CDR3 protein. This table holds 24,000 or so distinct CDR3 sequences, 4.2% found once. The CDR3 runs to 16 residues. Germline V gives CDR1 LGHDT, CDR2 YNNKEL (reference sequence). With V trimmed by 1 base and J by 0 bases, 4 bases remained unmatched. This clonotype has at least ten counts. Specimen: whole blood. This receptor was identified in an adult who was a healthcare worker with PCR-confirmed SARS-CoV-2 infection or an uninfected control (not recorded which). The chain uses TRBV3-1 and TRBJ2-7, with 9 bases fitting TRBD2. The CDR3 DNA follows: TGTGCCAGCAGCCAAGCGGCTAGCGGGATCTCCTACGAGCAGTACTTC. Its protein product is CASSQAASGISYEQYF.